The rows below give T cell receptor beta chains drawn from one sample of a study of spatial heterogeneity in lung cancer. TCRdb reprocessed the 5' RACE reads via MiXCR and lists one record per CDR3 protein. The table includes roughly 20,000 distinct CDR3 sequences, around 4.8% detected once. Specimen: lung tumor tissue, collected at surgery. All receptors derive from a male donor with early-stage non-small cell lung cancer. CDR3s include the opening cysteine and the closing phenylalanine or tryptophan. D genes are given only for firm matches. Where a row states a size, it is once, few, many or the class of an expanded clone; other rows omit it.

clone_size,v_call,d_call,j_call,cdr3_nt,cdr3_aa
many,TRBV20-1,TRBD2,TRBJ2-3,TGCAGTGCTAGTCCGACTAGCGGGGGGGCAGATACGCAGTATTTT,CSASPTSGGADTQYF
few,TRBV5-1,.,TRBJ2-5,TGCGCCAGCAGCCCGCAGGGGCGTCTTGAGACCCAGTACTTC,CASSPQGRLETQYF
few,TRBV12-3/TRBV12-4,.,TRBJ1-4,TGTGCCAGCAGATCCTCGGGTAATGAAAAACTGTTTTTT,CASRSSGNEKLFF
.,TRBV20-1,.,TRBJ2-3,TGCGCCTGGGAGGCCCCCGGTACGCAGTATTTT,CAWEAPGTQYF
.,TRBV7-9,TRBD2,TRBJ2-1,TGTGCCAGCAGCAAAGACGGGACTAGTGTGCAGTTCTTC,CASSKDGTSVQFF
many,TRBV4-1,TRBD1,TRBJ2-6,TGCGCCAGCGGACAGGTCTACTCTGGGGCCAACGTCCTGACTTTC,CASGQVYSGANVLTF
.,TRBV6-1,.,TRBJ1-1,TGTGCCAGCAGTGGATGGAAGGACGGTGAAGCTTTCTTT,CASSGWKDGEAFF
many,TRBV5-4,.,TRBJ2-5,TGTGCCAGCAGCTTGGAGGCAGGGCAAGAGACCCAGTACTTC,CASSLEAGQETQYF
medium-sized,TRBV29-1,.,TRBJ2-7,TGCAGCGTTGATGCGGACGACTCCTACGAGCAGTACTTC,CSVDADDSYEQYF
many,TRBV5-1,.,TRBJ2-3,TGCGCCAGCAGCTCAGGGGTTAGCACAGATACGCAGTATTTT,CASSSGVSTDTQYF
.,TRBV12-3/TRBV12-4,.,TRBJ2-3,TGTGCCAGCAGTTCTGGCGGGGCTCCGACGTACACAGATACGCAGTATTTT,CASSSGGAPTYTDTQYF
many,TRBV20-1,TRBD2,TRBJ2-7,TGCAGTGCTAGGGTCGGCGGGGGATTGGGAGAGCAGTACTTC,CSARVGGGLGEQYF
few,TRBV14,TRBD2,TRBJ2-3,TGTGCCAGCAGCCAAGATCTCCCTAGCGGGAGGCCCGGAGACACGCAGTATTTT,CASSQDLPSGRPGDTQYF
medium-sized,TRBV7-3,.,TRBJ2-3,TGTGCCAGCAGCTTGGGGAACAGGATCCCGGGAGATACGCAGTATTTT,CASSLGNRIPGDTQYF
many,TRBV11-2,TRBD1,TRBJ1-2,TGTGCCAGCAGCTTCGTTGACAGGGGCTATGGCTACACCTTC,CASSFVDRGYGYTF
many,TRBV6-2/TRBV6-3,TRBD2,TRBJ2-1,TGTGCCAGCAGTACCCCCACTAGCGGGAGAAATGAGCAGTTCTTC,CASSTPTSGRNEQFF
many,TRBV5-4,TRBD1,TRBJ1-5,TGTGCCAGCAGCTTACAGGGGGATGAACAGCCCCAGCATTTT,CASSLQGDEQPQHF
many,TRBV7-6,TRBD2,TRBJ2-2,TGTGCCAGCAGCTTGCGCAGTCGGATTTCCCGAGCGGGGGGAAATAACACCGGGGAGCTGTTTTTT,CASSLRSRISRAGGNNTGELFF